These T cell receptor beta chains were read from a single sample in a study of identical twins. TCRdb analysed the 5' RACE reads with MiXCR anew, one entry per CDR3 protein. The sample lists some 250,000 distinct CDR3 sequences, over 9.5% occurring once. These data were also reused for a study on yellow fever vaccine responses in identical twins.

Specimen: memory (CD45RO+) T cells sorted from blood. All receptors come from a woman aged 18 to 35 in good health. Both conserved end residues are part of each CDR3. D genes are given only for firm matches. Only some rows state a clone size, as once, few, many or a class for expanded clones.

v_gene	abundance	d_gene	j_gene	CDR3aa	CDR3nt
TRBV3-1	NA	TRBD1	TRBJ2-1	CASSRPQGVVYNEQFF	TGTGCCAGCAGCCGTCCCCAGGGGGTTGTCTACAATGAGCAGTTCTTC
TRBV7-9	once	NA	TRBJ2-3	CASDYYEYTQYF	TGTGCCAGCGATTATTACGAGTATACGCAGTATTTT
TRBV20-1	few	NA	TRBJ1-1	CSARDPRGFSPEAFF	TGCAGTGCTAGAGATCCTCGAGGGTTTAGTCCTGAAGCTTTCTTT
TRBV19	NA	NA	TRBJ2-2	CASSIGGELFF	TGTGCCAGTAGTATAGGCGGGGAGCTGTTTTTT
TRBV20-1	few	NA	TRBJ2-7	CSARDLRGGYEQYF	TGCAGTGCTAGAGATCTGCGGGGAGGTTACGAGCAGTACTTC
TRBV29-1	many	NA	TRBJ1-6	CSVEWGRNSPLHF	TGCAGCGTTGAGTGGGGCCGGAATTCACCCCTCCACTTT
TRBV7-2	NA	TRBD2	TRBJ2-5	CASSPRRGAGETQYF	TGTGCCAGCAGCCCGAGGCGGGGGGCCGGAGAGACCCAGTACTTC
TRBV5-4	NA	NA	TRBJ2-5	CASSLPKETQYF	TGTGCCAGCAGCTTGCCGAAAGAGACCCAGTACTTC
TRBV6-2/TRBV6-3	few	TRBD2	TRBJ2-7	CASSRGLAGVSEQYF	TGTGCCAGCAGTCGGGGACTAGCGGGAGTAAGCGAGCAGTACTTC
TRBV3-1	few	NA	TRBJ1-1	CASSHGAAEAFF	TGTGCCAGCAGTCATGGAGCCGCTGAAGCTTTCTTT
TRBV29-1	NA	NA	TRBJ2-5	CSVTTASDRFIGETQYF	TGCAGCGTTACCACGGCAAGTGACAGGTTCATTGGAGAGACCCAGTACTTC
TRBV3-1	few	TRBD2	TRBJ2-1	CASSQERASGGRYNEQFF	TGTGCCAGCAGCCAAGAACGGGCTAGCGGGGGGAGATACAATGAGCAGTTCTTC
TRBV5-1	NA	TRBD2	TRBJ2-5	CASRVGGEETQYF	TGCGCCAGCAGAGTCGGGGGGGAAGAGACCCAGTACTTC
TRBV30	NA	NA	TRBJ2-5	CAWKDKGRGETQYF	TGTGCCTGGAAGGACAAAGGACGGGGAGAGACCCAGTACTTC
TRBV4-3	NA	TRBD2	TRBJ2-3	CASSQPGTSGRGDTQYF	TGCGCCAGCAGCCAACCTGGGACTAGCGGGAGGGGTGATACGCAGTATTTT
TRBV12-3/TRBV12-4	NA	NA	TRBJ1-2	CASSSPRDPGSYGYTF	TGTGCCAGCAGTTCCCCCCGGGACCCCGGGAGCTATGGCTACACCTTC
TRBV18	few	TRBD1	TRBJ2-7	CASSPMGQGHEQYF	TGTGCCAGCTCCCCTATGGGACAGGGTCACGAGCAGTACTTC
TRBV10-2	medium-sized	NA	TRBJ2-3	CASSEVGGTDTQYF	TGCGCCAGCAGTGAAGTGGGGGGCACAGATACGCAGTATTTT
TRBV11-2	NA	TRBD1	TRBJ2-7	CASSFNRDSSYEQYF	TGTGCCAGCAGCTTTAATAGGGACAGCTCCTACGAGCAGTACTTC
TRBV20-1	NA	NA	TRBJ2-5	CSASGPPEETQYF	TGCAGTGCTAGTGGGCCTCCGGAGGAGACCCAGTACTTC
TRBV7-6	few	TRBD2	TRBJ2-1	CASGLRAGHNEQFF	TGTGCCAGCGGGTTGCGAGCGGGGCACAATGAGCAGTTCTTC
TRBV25-1	NA	TRBD2	TRBJ2-7	CASSDGGVYEQYF	TGTGCCAGCAGTGATGGGGGGGTCTACGAGCAGTACTTC
TRBV7-2	many	NA	TRBJ2-3	CASTATAPSTDTQYF	TGTGCCAGCACGGCGACCGCCCCTAGCACAGATACGCAGTATTTT
TRBV4-2	NA	NA	TRBJ2-3	CASSQGESTDTQYF	TGTGCCAGCAGCCAGGGAGAGTCTACAGATACGCAGTATTTT